The 5 T cell receptor beta chains below all came from one sample that was sequenced in a study of T cell responses to AZD1222 COVID-19 vaccine. The method was immunoSEQ multiplex PCR; TCRdb's version includes in-frame clones alone and lacks a portion of them. The sample carries under 150,000 clones, roughly nine tenths recorded once. The material sequenced was peripheral blood, taken 28 days after the second AZD1222 dose. Receptors were obtained from an adult who received the AZD1222 COVID-19 vaccine.

The V and J genes are TRBV10-3 and TRBJ1-1; possibly TRBD1 for D (6 bases). This CDR3 region has 16 residues. From germline, CDR1 is ENHRY and CDR2 SYGVKD. The ends were cut back, 2 bases at V and 4 bases at J, with 17 bases in the middle. CDR3 sequence: CAISEPQTGISTEAFF. For the CDR3, the DNA is TGTGCCATCAGTGAGCCTCAAACAGGGATCTCCACTGAAGCTTTCTTT.

The chain recombines TRBV30 with TRBJ2-2, with D possibly being TRBD1 (6 bases). CDR3 length: 13 residues. CDR1 and CDR2 (germline): GTSNPN, SVGIG (reference sequence). V dropped 2 bases and J dropped 12 bases, with 16 bases sitting between them. The CDR3 bases are TGTGCCTGGAGTTCGCAACAGGGAAGCCAGCTGTTTTTT. Encoded protein: CAWSSQQGSQLFF.

V and J are TRBV20-1 and TRBJ1-2; 8 nucleotides agree with TRBD1. V lost 7 bases, J lost 8 bases, and 6 bases stayed unmatched. Germline V gene lookup returns CDR1 DFQATT and CDR2 SNEGSKA (reference sequence). The CDR3 totals 11 residues. CDR3 bases: TGCAGTGTAACGACAGGGGAGGGCTACACCTTC. This sequence encodes CSVTTGEGYTF.

J is TRBJ1-6 and V is TRBV29-1, with no clear D. Per germline, CDR1 SQVTM and CDR2 ANQGSEA. The CDR3 totals 11 residues. V was pared by 4 bases and J by 8 bases, with 6 bases between. The CDR3 protein is CSVGEYSPLHF. The CDR3 DNA is TGCAGCGTTGGCGAGTATTCACCCCTCCACTTT. The variable domain in full, with the rest retrieved from reference TRBV29-1 and TRBJ1-6, is SAVISQKPSRDICQRGTSLTIQCQVDSQVTMMFWYRQQPGQSLTLIATANQGSEATYESGFVIDKFPISRPNLTFSTLTVSNMSPEDSSIYLCSVGEYSPLHFGNGTRLTVT.

CDR3 residues: CASSPRGEAIYEQYF. DNA of the CDR3: TGTGCCAGCTCACCACGGGGGGAGGCCATCTACGAGCAGTACTTC. The J gene is TRBJ2-7, the V gene TRBV18, with D possibly being TRBD2 (6 bases). This CDR3 has 15 residues. The germline CDR1 and CDR2 sequences are KGHSH and LQKENI. The V gene lost 1 base and the J gene lost 3 bases, with 13 bases spanning the gap.